Listed here is a single T cell receptor (beta chain). With 0 bases clipped from V and 2 bases from J, the junction kept 11 bases outside the gene matches. The CDR3 spans 20 residues. The germline V gene encodes CDR1 LGHNA and CDR2 YNFKEQ. The data stem from a study of OX40 agonist ivuxolimab in advanced cancers. Assay used: immunoSEQ multiplex PCR; TCRdb lists only in-frame clones, some missing. The table includes approximately 86,000 clones, roughly 90% detected once. The source of this sequence is an adult with an advanced solid tumor such as melanoma, head and neck, liver or kidney cancer. The material sequenced was CD4+ or CD8+ T cells sorted from blood, taken in a trial of the OX40 agonist ivuxolimab. V and J are TRBV4-2 and TRBJ2-1, with 12 bases aligning to TRBD2. The CDR3 DNA follows: TGTGCCAGCAGCCAAGAAAGAAGGACTAGCGGGATGAACCCCTACAATGAGCAGTTCTTC. This translates into CASSQERRTSGMNPYNEQFF.